The next 8 T cell receptor beta chains were all read from a single sample in a study of shared clonotypes between healthy human individuals. The repertoire was sequenced with immunoSEQ multiplex PCR; TCRdb's copy has only in-frame clones and lacks some. The table records approximately 440,000 clones, around 77% of them present only once. Sequencing was done on a sample of PBMCs. The receptors were gathered from a middle-aged woman in good health. Some clones in this sample may be carry-over from other donors' samples.

The genes are TRBV28 and TRBJ1-3; no clear D. There are 16 residues in the CDR3. The V end lost 5 bases, the J end lost 5 bases, and 19 bases lay between the germline ends. Germline V gene sequence: CDR1 MDHEN, CDR2 SYDVKM. The CDR3 reads CASSPERSRERNTIYF. CDR3 DNA: TGTGCCAGCAGTCCTGAACGATCTAGGGAAAGAAACACCATATATTTT. The variable domain in full, with the rest retrieved from reference TRBV28 and TRBJ1-3, is DVKVTQSSRYLVKRTGEKVFLECVQDMDHENMFWYRQDPGLGLRLIYFSYDVKMKEKGDIPEGYSVSREKKERFSLILESASTNQTSMYLCASSPERSRERNTIYFGEGSWLTVV.

The chain carries TRBV20-1 and TRBJ1-5, with D hard to call. The CDR3 has 11 residues. CDR1 DFQATT and CDR2 SNEGSKA come from the germline V gene (reference sequence). The V end was cut by 4 bases, the J end by 11 bases, with 12 bases between. The CDR3 nucleotides read TGCAGTGCTAAATACCTGAGGTCCCAGCATTTT. Its translation is CSAKYLRSQHF.

The V call is TRBV7-2, the J call TRBJ2-7; the D gene is possibly TRBD2 (6 bases). This CDR3 is built from 13 residues. Trimming took 7 bases from V and 0 from J, leaving 10 bases between them. Germline values: CDR1 SGHTA, CDR2 FQGNSA. CDR3 in DNA: TGTGCCAGCAAGCTAGCGTCCTCCTACGAGCAGTACTTC. It is translated as CASKLASSYEQYF. Full variable domain (outside the CDR3, taken from reference TRBV7-2 and TRBJ2-7): GAGVSQSPSNKVTEKGKDVELRCDPISGHTALYWYRQSLGQGLEFLIYFQGNSAPDKSGLPSDRFSAERTGGSVSTLTIQRTQQEDSAVYLCASKLASSYEQYFGPGTRLTVT.

In the case of this clone: A far larger clone is off by one base, so a read error is likely. The CDR3 protein is CSVDGGGNYGYTF. The CDR3 bases are TGCAGCGTTGATGGGGGAGGTAACTATGGCTACACCTTC. The chain has TRBV29-1 and TRBJ1-2, with a possible D match to TRBD1 (5 bases). The V and J ends lost 3 bases and 1 base respectively, with 9 bases between them. CDR1 and CDR2 (germline): SQVTM, ANQGSEA. This CDR3 comprises 13 residues. Based on the CDR3 plus reference TRBV29-1 and TRBJ1-2, the full variable domain is SAVISQKPSRDICQRGTSLTIQCQVDSQVTMMFWYRQQPGQSLTLIATANQGSEATYESGFVIDKFPISRPNLTFSTLTVSNMSPEDSSIYLCSVDGGGNYGYTFGSGTRLTVV.

In this sample, this clone turned up once. This likely reflects a read error, since a far larger clone is one base away. The genes are TRBV7-8 and TRBJ2-7, with 9 bases that match TRBD2. Germline CDR1 reads SGHVS; CDR2 reads FQNEAQ. The CDR3 is made up of 14 amino acids. CDR3 coding DNA: TGTGCCAGCAGCCGCGGGAGGGCCTCCTACGAGCAGCACTTC. As protein: CASSRGRASYEQHF.

The V gene is TRBV11-2, the J gene TRBJ2-7; no firm D call. The V gene's germline CDR1 is SGHAT and CDR2 FQNNGV. The CDR3 runs to 13 residues. V lost 1 base, J lost 7 bases, and 11 bases lay in between. The CDR3 DNA is TGTGCCAGCAGCTTAGCCCAGTGGTGGGAGCAGTACTTC. As protein: CASSLAQWWEQYF. Full variable domain (missing parts from reference TRBV11-2 and TRBJ2-7): EAGVAQSPRYKIIEKRQSVAFWCNPISGHATLYWYQQILGQGPKLLIQFQNNGVVDDSQLPKDRFSAERLKGVDSTLKIQPAKLEDSAVYLCASSLAQWWEQYFGPGTRLTVT.

This clone was counted between two and nine times. The chain carries TRBV9 and TRBJ2-2; the D is unclear. Between the trimmed V and J ends, which lost 4 bases and 5 bases, there was a span of 15 bases. CDR1 SGDLS and CDR2 YYNGEE come from the germline V gene. The CDR3 spans 15 residues. The CDR3 loop is CASSQVVGWTGELFF. Here the CDR3 DNA reads TGTGCCAGCAGCCAAGTGGTGGGTTGGACCGGGGAGCTGTTTTTT.

This clone was seen just once. V is TRBV11-2 and J is TRBJ2-5; D unresolved. V dropped 0 bases and J dropped 2 bases, with 10 bases sitting between them. Looked up from germline, CDR1 is SGHAT and CDR2 is FQNNGV. The CDR3 contains 15 residues. CDR3 DNA: TGTGCCAGCAGCTTAGATTTGAACTCGCAAGAGACCCAGTACTTC. It is translated as CASSLDLNSQETQYF.